These T cell receptor beta chains were read from a single sample in a study of neurological immune-mediated disorders. TCRdb itself ran the 5' RACE reads through MiXCR, one entry per CDR3 protein. The profile shows about 50,000 distinct CDR3 sequences, roughly 17% of them singletons. Sequencing was carried out using PBMCs. The source of these receptors is a man aged 60-69 years in good health. Both conserved end residues are trimmed from each CDR3. The order of the fields is J gene, V gene, CDR3 protein.

j_gene: TRBJ2-5
v_gene: TRBV7-2
CDR3aa: ASSSDWSVKLETKY

j_gene: TRBJ1-2
v_gene: TRBV4-3
CDR3aa: ASSQVNAGGYGYT

j_gene: TRBJ2-5
v_gene: TRBV20-1
CDR3aa: SAIAGGLAQETQY

j_gene: TRBJ2-3
v_gene: TRBV20-1
CDR3aa: SAGSGVRITDTQY

j_gene: TRBJ1-5
v_gene: TRBV2
CDR3aa: ASSADRSSQPQH

j_gene: TRBJ2-1
v_gene: TRBV21-1
CDR3aa: ASSKGLAGVDEQF

j_gene: TRBJ1-5
v_gene: TRBV20-1
CDR3aa: SATGGRLQPQH

j_gene: TRBJ2-1
v_gene: TRBV10-3
CDR3aa: AISDPLASNEQF

j_gene: TRBJ2-1
v_gene: TRBV29-1
CDR3aa: SSGGQVYNEQF

j_gene: TRBJ2-7
v_gene: TRBV12-3/TRBV12-4
CDR3aa: ASSFVVNEQY

j_gene: TRBJ2-3
v_gene: TRBV7-2
CDR3aa: ASSSSFMGGAQY

j_gene: TRBJ2-5
v_gene: TRBV11-2
CDR3aa: ASRFSGVGQETQY

j_gene: TRBJ2-2
v_gene: TRBV5-1
CDR3aa: ASSLGTTGVTGELF

j_gene: TRBJ2-7
v_gene: TRBV7-6
CDR3aa: ASGLGGVVDEQY

j_gene: TRBJ1-5
v_gene: TRBV6-5
CDR3aa: ASSRKRGANQPQH

j_gene: TRBJ1-2
v_gene: TRBV27
CDR3aa: ASSPRTGTNYGYT

j_gene: TRBJ1-1
v_gene: TRBV3-1
CDR3aa: ASSQARTGGPTEAF

j_gene: TRBJ2-1
v_gene: TRBV6-2/TRBV6-3
CDR3aa: ASSRSSYNEQF

j_gene: TRBJ2-1
v_gene: TRBV20-1
CDR3aa: SARDPSSGSHYNEQF

j_gene: TRBJ1-2
v_gene: TRBV4-2
CDR3aa: ASSQDGTAYGYT

j_gene: TRBJ2-3
v_gene: TRBV25-1
CDR3aa: ASSDPLAASTDTQY

j_gene: TRBJ1-5
v_gene: TRBV20-1
CDR3aa: SARGDRESQPQH

j_gene: TRBJ2-1
v_gene: TRBV7-2
CDR3aa: ASSPSRVGYNEQF

j_gene: TRBJ2-1
v_gene: TRBV12-3/TRBV12-4
CDR3aa: ASSLLRGGVRNEQF

j_gene: TRBJ1-1
v_gene: TRBV7-2
CDR3aa: ASSNRGFTEAF

j_gene: TRBJ2-5
v_gene: TRBV29-1
CDR3aa: SALTSGRSGRETQY

j_gene: TRBJ1-2
v_gene: TRBV12-3/TRBV12-4
CDR3aa: ANSRYISGYT

j_gene: TRBJ2-7
v_gene: TRBV5-1
CDR3aa: ASSSVQAGAYEQY

j_gene: TRBJ1-1
v_gene: TRBV29-1
CDR3aa: SVEVGKEAF

j_gene: TRBJ2-1
v_gene: TRBV5-1
CDR3aa: ASGGGGNSYNEQF

j_gene: TRBJ1-4
v_gene: TRBV14
CDR3aa: ASSQVPQGHEKLF

j_gene: TRBJ2-1
v_gene: TRBV5-1
CDR3aa: ASSSGTSGRVLEQF

j_gene: TRBJ2-1
v_gene: TRBV6-4
CDR3aa: ASSPDRTVTGEQF

j_gene: TRBJ1-2
v_gene: TRBV27
CDR3aa: ASSSGTYGYT

j_gene: TRBJ1-4
v_gene: TRBV5-1
CDR3aa: ASSNTFNEKLF

j_gene: TRBJ2-1
v_gene: TRBV3-1
CDR3aa: SSNERLALGSTNEQF

j_gene: TRBJ1-5
v_gene: TRBV5-5
CDR3aa: ASSLAADQPQH

j_gene: TRBJ2-7
v_gene: TRBV20-1
CDR3aa: SAMRTQPYEQY

j_gene: TRBJ2-1
v_gene: TRBV5-1
CDR3aa: ASSLDIGALYNEQF

j_gene: TRBJ1-5
v_gene: TRBV10-3
CDR3aa: AISESRSGTGVVQPQH

j_gene: TRBJ2-7
v_gene: TRBV7-2
CDR3aa: ASSPGGRGGLEQY

j_gene: TRBJ1-1
v_gene: TRBV9
CDR3aa: ASSVVGAF

j_gene: TRBJ2-1
v_gene: TRBV5-1
CDR3aa: ASSVLASSSYNEQF

j_gene: TRBJ2-1
v_gene: TRBV20-1
CDR3aa: SARIGGSYNEQF

j_gene: TRBJ2-3
v_gene: TRBV12-3/TRBV12-4
CDR3aa: GSQGSTDTQY

j_gene: TRBJ1-4
v_gene: TRBV4-2
CDR3aa: ASSQDATAVGEKLF

j_gene: TRBJ1-5
v_gene: TRBV18
CDR3aa: ASSPRGEPQH

j_gene: TRBJ2-7
v_gene: TRBV4-2
CDR3aa: ATAKRVGDEQY

j_gene: TRBJ1-6
v_gene: TRBV2
CDR3aa: ASSQQGGGFSSPLH

j_gene: TRBJ2-5
v_gene: TRBV6-1
CDR3aa: ASSEGPMAYQETQY

j_gene: TRBJ1-1
v_gene: TRBV29-1
CDR3aa: SVETQGTEAF

j_gene: TRBJ2-2
v_gene: TRBV5-1
CDR3aa: ASSLGTSGSNGELF

j_gene: TRBJ1-2
v_gene: TRBV9
CDR3aa: ASSGTGGSFVGYT

j_gene: TRBJ2-7
v_gene: TRBV19
CDR3aa: ASSGDRPWDEQY

j_gene: TRBJ1-1
v_gene: TRBV5-1
CDR3aa: ASSLDICSAEAF

j_gene: TRBJ2-1
v_gene: TRBV20-1
CDR3aa: SASGTSGRENAYNEQF

j_gene: TRBJ1-2
v_gene: TRBV11-2
CDR3aa: ASSWPGSNLYGYT

j_gene: TRBJ1-4
v_gene: TRBV15
CDR3aa: ATSRDRQGGEKLF

j_gene: TRBJ2-3
v_gene: TRBV6-2/TRBV6-3
CDR3aa: ASRYGTRSSTDTQY

j_gene: TRBJ1-1
v_gene: TRBV12-3/TRBV12-4
CDR3aa: ASWDYTEAF